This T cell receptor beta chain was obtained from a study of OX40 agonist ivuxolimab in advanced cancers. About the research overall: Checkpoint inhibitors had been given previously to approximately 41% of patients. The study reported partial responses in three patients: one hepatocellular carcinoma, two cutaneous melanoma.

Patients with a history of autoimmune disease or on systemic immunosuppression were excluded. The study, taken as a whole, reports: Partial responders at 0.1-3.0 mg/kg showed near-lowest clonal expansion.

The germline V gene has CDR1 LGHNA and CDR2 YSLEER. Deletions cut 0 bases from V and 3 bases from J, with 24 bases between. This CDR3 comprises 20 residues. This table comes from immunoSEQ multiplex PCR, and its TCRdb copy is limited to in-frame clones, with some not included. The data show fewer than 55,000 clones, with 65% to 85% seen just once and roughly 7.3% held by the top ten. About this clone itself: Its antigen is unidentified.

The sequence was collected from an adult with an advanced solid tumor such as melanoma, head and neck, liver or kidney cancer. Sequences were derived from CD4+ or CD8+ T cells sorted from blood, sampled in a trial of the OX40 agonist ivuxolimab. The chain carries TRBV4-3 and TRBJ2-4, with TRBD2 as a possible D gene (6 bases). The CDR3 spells CASSQDVNGGGPLNKNIQYF. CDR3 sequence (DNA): TGCGCCAGCAGCCAAGATGTAAACGGGGGAGGTCCCTTAAACAAAAACATTCAGTACTTC.